This T cell receptor beta chain was found in a study of CD8+CD57+ T cells in acquired aplastic anemia. Overall study: Each DNA sample taken from sorted CD4+ and CD8+ cells came to about 3 ug on average. Points from the study as a whole: A set of around 30 CD8+ CDR3 sequences was shared between patients and controls, and these sequences appeared highly expressed in patients. Controls did not differ significantly from patients in CD8+ Simpson's diversity.

In the case of this clonotype: The antigen is undetermined.

Template material for TCR beta VDJ and CDR3 profiling consisted of genomic DNA. TCRdb ran MiXCR on the reads and lists one entry per CDR3 protein. The data hold 250,000 to 300,000 distinct CDR3 sequences, with 55% to 60% observed a single time. V gave up 5 bases and J gave up 4 bases; unmatched junction bases: 6. Germline V CDR1 and CDR2: LNHNV, YYDKDF (reference sequence). The CDR3 has 17 amino acids. Material: sorted CD4+, CD8+, or CD8+CD57+ T cells (not recorded which) from PBMCs. This receptor was obtained from a human donor with severe aplastic anemia or a healthy control (not recorded which). The chain employs TRBV15 and TRBJ2-1, with 15 bases matching TRBD2. The CDR3 coding sequence is TGTGCCACCAGCGGTGGACTAGCGGGGGGGAATTACAATGAGCAGTTCTTC. Protein product: CATSGGLAGGNYNEQFF.